Below are 11 T cell receptor beta chains sequenced from a single sample in a study of HIV-infected children after antiretroviral therapy interruption. Treatment specified: PENTA 11 planned treatment interruption arm or continuous ART arm. A 3' RACE protocol on RNA, with unique molecular identifiers, produced the TCR library. TCRdb reanalysed the 3' RACE reads using MiXCR and keeps one entry per CDR3 protein. The sample lists around 50,000 distinct CDR3 sequences; 4.3% were seen once. This specimen was CD45RA+ CD4+ T cells from PBMCs, pooled from several time points, taken from a donor given antiretroviral therapy, either interrupted or continuous. The subset is: naive CD4+ CD45RA+ CD45RO- T cells. These receptors were taken from a pool of human donors with HIV.

This clonotype was found many times. This rearrangement joins TRBV2 to TRBJ1-3; possibly TRBD1 for D (6 bases). The V end lost 6 bases, the J end lost 0 bases, and 12 bases lay between the germline ends. The CDR3 has 15 residues. Germline values: CDR1 SNHLY, CDR2 FYNNEI. CDR3 protein: CASREDSLSGNTIYF. As DNA, the CDR3 is TGTGCCAGCAGGGAGGACAGTCTCTCTGGAAACACCATATATTTT.

This clonotype was detected many times. The J gene is TRBJ2-3, the V gene TRBV7-9; possibly TRBD2 for D (6 bases). This CDR3 contains 15 residues. Trimming cost V 3 bases and J 3 bases, with 13 bases left between them. Germline V gene sequence: CDR1 SEHNR, CDR2 FQNEAQ (reference sequence). In DNA, the CDR3 is TGTGCCAGCAGCTTCGGGAGTCTAAATACAGATACGCAGTATTTT. It specifies CASSFGSLNTDTQYF.

The gene calls are TRBV5-1 and TRBJ1-2; no firm D call. V shed 6 bases and J shed 6 bases, with 24 bases lying between them. The germline V gene encodes CDR1 SGHRS and CDR2 YFSETQ. The CDR3 is 16 amino acids. In DNA form, the CDR3 reads TGCGCCAGCACCACCGACGCGGGCCGCCCGTTCGATGGCTACACCTTC. Protein: CASTTDAGRPFDGYTF.

This clonotype showed up many times. This chain links TRBV11-2 with TRBJ1-6, with D hard to call. Germline CDR1 is SGHAT and CDR2 is FQNNGV. Trimming pared 0 bases from V and 7 bases from J, leaving 4 bases between. This CDR3 has 13 amino acids. The CDR3 protein is CASSLETNSPLHF. Here the CDR3 DNA reads TGTGCCAGCAGCTTAGAGACAAATTCACCCCTCCACTTT.

This clonotype was found many times. The rearrangement joins TRBV6-2 or TRBV6-3 to TRBJ2-7, with 10 bases lining up with TRBD1. With V trimmed by 5 bases and J by 6 bases, 4 bases remained unmatched. The CDR3 runs 13 residues. Germline V CDR1 and CDR2: MNHEY, SVGEGT. The CDR3 loop is CASSPRDRGEQYF. Written as DNA, the CDR3 is TGTGCCAGCAGTCCCCGGGACAGGGGCGAGCAGTACTTC.

This clonotype showed up many times. At one end, the junction sequence differs from germline, possibly due to a read error. The chain carries TRBV6-5 and TRBJ1-1, with D unclear. This CDR3 contains 10 residues. Germline-derived CDR1 and CDR2 are MNHEY and SVGAGI. The chain's CDR3 is CASGYSEAFF. CDR3 nucleotides: TGTGCCAGCGGTTACAGTGAAGCTTTCTTT.

This chain joins TRBV25-1 and TRBJ1-5; D is undetermined. V lost 0 bases, J lost 6 bases, and 6 bases lay in between. Germline assignment: CDR1 MGHDK and CDR2 SYGVNS. The CDR3 has 13 amino acids. In DNA, the CDR3 is TGTGCCAGCAGTGAATATATAGCTCAGCCCCAGCATTTT. It codes for CASSEYIAQPQHF.

This clonotype was seen ten or more times. The V and J genes are TRBV12-3 or TRBV12-4 and TRBJ2-5; 7 bases agree with TRBD1. J gave up 1 base and V 6 bases, and 2 bases lay outside the gene matches. There are 13 residues in the CDR3. The CDR3 loop reads CASSRDSQETQYF. The DNA of the CDR3 is TGTGCCAGCAGCAGGGACAGCCAAGAGACCCAGTACTTC.

This clonotype occurred many times. The DNA of the CDR3 is TGTGCCAGCAGCTTGCGGGGTTTGGATTCACCCCTCCACTTT. Its translation: CASSLRGLDSPLHF. This chain joins TRBV5-6 and TRBJ1-6; D gene uncertain. From germline, CDR1 is SGHDT and CDR2 YYEEEE. The germline V and J ends were trimmed by 1 base and 8 bases, with 10 bases remaining between them. CDR3 length: 14 amino acids.

At least ten counts were recorded for this clonotype. The chain couples TRBV28 to TRBJ2-3, with a possible D match to TRBD2 (7 bases). Germline CDR1 is MDHEN and CDR2 is SYDVKM. V was cut by 9 bases and J by 4 bases, with 20 bases left in between. The CDR3 totals 15 residues. As DNA, the CDR3 is TGTGCCAGTCCCGCCAAGGGGGGGGGCGCAGATACGCAGTATTTT. It is translated as CASPAKGGGADTQYF.

The chain is built from TRBV12-3 or TRBV12-4 and TRBJ2-2, with D unclear. The CDR3 consists of 12 residues. Trimming pared 4 bases from V and 8 bases from J, leaving 8 bases between. The CDR3 loop is CASSSALGELFF. DNA for the CDR3: TGTGCCAGCAGTTCCGCCTTGGGGGAGCTGTTTTTT.